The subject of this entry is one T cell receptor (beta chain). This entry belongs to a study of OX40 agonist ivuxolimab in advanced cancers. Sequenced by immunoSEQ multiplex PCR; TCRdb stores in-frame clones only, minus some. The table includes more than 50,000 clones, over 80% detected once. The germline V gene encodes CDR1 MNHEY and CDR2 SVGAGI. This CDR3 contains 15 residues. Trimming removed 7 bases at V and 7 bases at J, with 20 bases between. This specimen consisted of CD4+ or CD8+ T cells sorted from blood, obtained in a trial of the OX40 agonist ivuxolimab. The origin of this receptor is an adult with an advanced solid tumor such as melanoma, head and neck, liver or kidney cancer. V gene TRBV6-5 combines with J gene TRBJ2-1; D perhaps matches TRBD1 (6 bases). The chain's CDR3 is CASKGGPSGWNEQFF. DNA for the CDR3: TGTGCCAGCAAAGGGGGTCCTTCGGGTTGGAATGAGCAGTTCTTC.